This T cell receptor (beta chain) derives from a study of blood T cell repertoires in COVID-19. The wider study: Samples of COVID-19 (acute and convalescent) were obtained from the United States, Italy and Spain. Nucleic acid was either cDNA or gDNA, and it came from T cells, B-cell-depleted T cells, or PBMCs.

The CDR3 is 14 amino acids. Germline V gives CDR1 PRHDT, CDR2 FYEKMQ (reference sequence). Trimming pared 2 bases from V and 2 bases from J, leaving 8 bases between. As processed by the authors: Amplification of reference gene primers provided the estimated nucleated cell counts. Sequenced by immunoSEQ multiplex PCR; TCRdb stores in-frame clones only, minus some. V and J calls and clone size come straight from that table; D and trimming were deduced from the DNA. The sample records about 130,000 clones, roughly four fifths being singletons. Sequenced material: peripheral blood. The clonotype was recovered from a man aged 40-49 years with active or convalescent COVID-19. The gene calls are TRBV13 and TRBJ2-3, with D uncertain. The CDR3 is CASSLTTSTDTQYF. Written as DNA, the CDR3 is TGTGCCAGCAGCTTAACGACTTCCACAGATACGCAGTATTTT.